A selection of T cell receptor beta chains follows, all from one sample in a study of T cells in Graves' hyperthyroidism and ophthalmopathy. From the multiplex PCR reads, TCRdb called clonotypes with MiXCR, one entry per CDR3 protein. The sample records about 300,000 distinct CDR3 sequences, roughly a fifth being singletons. The sequencing sample was made of blood. The receptors were gathered from a man aged 50 or older with Graves' ophthalmopathy. Each CDR3 is given with its conserved first and last residue. D genes are given only for firm matches. Some rows have no size entry. The others give once, few or many, or a class for an expanded clone.

CDR3aa	CDR3nt	d_gene	v_gene	abundance	j_gene
CSAPTGEIYEQYF	TGCAGTGCTCCCACAGGGGAGATTTACGAGCAGTACTTC	TRBD1	TRBV20-1	many	TRBJ2-7
CASAFPGVGEQFF	TGTGCCAGCGCCTTTCCAGGGGTGGGTGAGCAGTTCTTC	-	TRBV27	-	TRBJ2-1
CASSPLTGMDSPLHF	TGTGCCAGTAGTCCTTTGACAGGGATGGATTCACCCCTCCACTTT	TRBD1	TRBV19	-	TRBJ1-6
CASSHPLGQGPPEAFF	TGTGCCAGCAGCCATCCCTTGGGACAGGGGCCCCCTGAAGCTTTCTTT	TRBD1	TRBV3-1	many	TRBJ1-1
CATQIREGDKNIQYF	TGTGCCACCCAAATCCGGGAGGGAGACAAAAACATTCAGTACTTC	TRBD2	TRBV10-3	few	TRBJ2-4
CASDGLSGRDASTDTQYF	TGTGCCAGCGACGGTTTGAGCGGGAGGGACGCTAGCACAGATACGCAGTATTTT	TRBD2	TRBV3-1	many	TRBJ2-3
CASSPGQGVGGYTF	TGTGCCAGCAGTCCCGGACAGGGGGTGGGTGGCTACACCTTC	TRBD1	TRBV27	many	TRBJ1-2
CASGWEGEQYF	TGCGCCAGCGGCTGGGAGGGGGAGCAGTACTTC	TRBD2	TRBV5-1	few	TRBJ2-7
CAREFREKLFF	TGTGCCAGAGAGTTTCGTGAAAAACTGTTTTTT	-	TRBV12-3/TRBV12-4	few	TRBJ1-4
CASRDTYNSPLHF	TGTGCCAGCCGGGACACCTATAATTCACCCCTCCACTTT	-	TRBV6-1	many	TRBJ1-6
CASSSGPEQFF	TGTGCCAGCAGTTCCGGACCCGAGCAGTTCTTC	-	TRBV27	many	TRBJ2-1
CASSFKTVLSSYEQYF	TGTGCCAGCAGCTTTAAGACGGTTCTTTCCTCCTACGAGCAGTACTTC	-	TRBV5-6	few	TRBJ2-7
CASSEDRDGSYEQYF	TGTGCCAGCAGTGAGGACAGGGACGGGTCCTACGAGCAGTACTTC	TRBD1	TRBV28	-	TRBJ2-7
CSAAGLAETDTQYF	TGCAGTGCCGCGGGACTAGCGGAAACAGATACGCAGTATTTT	TRBD2	TRBV20-1	many	TRBJ2-3
CSANGPGGTEAFF	TGCAGTGCTAACGGTCCTGGCGGCACTGAAGCTTTCTTT	-	TRBV20-1	many	TRBJ1-1
CSVEGGQSYEQYF	TGCAGCGTTGAAGGTGGACAGAGCTACGAGCAGTACTTC	-	TRBV29-1	few	TRBJ2-7
CASSLGPNEQFF	TGTGCCAGCAGCTTAGGGCCGAATGAGCAGTTCTTC	-	TRBV5-1	many	TRBJ2-1
CASSTLTRSGDEQYF	TGTGCCAGCAGCACTCTCACTAGGTCGGGTGACGAGCAGTACTTC	-	TRBV7-2	many	TRBJ2-7
CASSQWLGETQYF	TGCGCCAGCAGCCAATGGCTGGGAGAGACCCAGTACTTC	-	TRBV4-1	few	TRBJ2-5
CASSYRAPSSGNTIYF	TGTGCCAGCAGCTACAGGGCACCAAGCTCTGGAAACACCATATATTTT	-	TRBV5-6	many	TRBJ1-3
CASSSGAYGYTF	TGTGCCAGCAGCTCCGGGGCTTATGGCTACACCTTC	-	TRBV7-9	-	TRBJ1-2
CASSQSPGGLFF	TGTGCCAGCAGCCAATCACCCGGGGGCCTGTTCTTC	-	TRBV14	-	TRBJ2-1
CSASTVSGGVGDTQYF	TGCAGTGCTAGTACGGTTAGCGGGGGGGTTGGAGATACGCAGTATTTT	TRBD2	TRBV20-1	-	TRBJ2-3
CASSLDGPGGANVLTF	TGCGCCAGCAGCTTGGATGGCCCTGGGGGGGCCAACGTCCTGACTTTC	-	TRBV5-1	many	TRBJ2-6
CASQTDAAPNEQFF	TGCGCCAGCCAAACGGACGCTGCGCCCAATGAGCAGTTCTTC	-	TRBV5-1	many	TRBJ2-1
CASSQVILRMGSNNEQFF	TGTGCCAGCAGCCAAGTTATTCTGCGGATGGGAAGTAACAATGAGCAGTTCTTC	-	TRBV3-1	-	TRBJ2-1
CASSFKTGSYNSPLHF	TGTGCCAGCAGCTTTAAGACGGGCTCCTATAATTCACCCCTCCACTTT	-	TRBV11-2	-	TRBJ1-6
CASSLTGGYQETQYF	TGTGCCAGCAGCCTGACAGGGGGTTACCAAGAAACCCAGTACTTC	TRBD1	TRBV7-9	few	TRBJ2-5
CASSASTGREAFF	TGTGCCAGCAGCGCATCAACGGGGCGTGAAGCTTTCTTT	-	TRBV11-2	many	TRBJ1-1
CASSLADGLYGYTF	TGCGCCAGCAGCTTGGCGGACGGCCTCTATGGCTACACCTTC	-	TRBV5-1	-	TRBJ1-2
CASFKDRGRRTDTQYF	TGTGCCAGCTTTAAGGACAGGGGCCGAAGAACAGATACGCAGTATTTT	TRBD1	TRBV6-2/TRBV6-3	few	TRBJ2-3
CAWRNSYNSPLHF	TGTGCCTGGAGAAACTCCTATAATTCACCCCTCCACTTT	-	TRBV30	few	TRBJ1-6
CSAGTGANYGYTF	TGCAGCGCCGGGACAGGGGCGAACTATGGCTACACCTTC	TRBD1	TRBV29-1	-	TRBJ1-2
CSARQIETQYF	TGCAGTGCTAGACAGATAGAGACCCAGTACTTC	-	TRBV20-1	few	TRBJ2-5
CASSLVVTSFGGELFF	TGTGCCAGCAGCTTAGTAGTGACTAGCTTTGGCGGGGAGCTGTTTTTT	TRBD2	TRBV7-2	many	TRBJ2-2
CASSRTGNTGELFF	TGTGCCAGCAGTCGGACTGGCAACACCGGGGAGCTGTTTTTT	-	TRBV7-8	many	TRBJ2-2
CASSLVGTAVWDEQFF	TGTGCCAGCAGCTTAGTAGGGACGGCGGTATGGGATGAGCAGTTCTTC	-	TRBV7-2	many	TRBJ2-1
CASSQERKLFF	TGCGCCAGCAGCCAAGAGAGGAAACTGTTTTTT	-	TRBV4-1	-	TRBJ1-4
CASSPKGVPLPGAGELFF	TGTGCCAGCTCACCAAAGGGAGTTCCCCTCCCCGGCGCCGGGGAGCTGTTTTTT	-	TRBV18	-	TRBJ2-2
CASSPLGGYEKLFF	TGTGCCAGCAGCCCTTTGGGGGGATATGAAAAACTGTTTTTT	-	TRBV11-3	-	TRBJ1-4
CATSGLAREGTYEQYF	TGTGCCACCAGTGGGTTGGCCAGGGAAGGAACCTACGAGCAGTACTTC	-	TRBV24-1	few	TRBJ2-7
CASSFESYQPQHF	TGTGCCAGCAGTTTTGAGAGTTATCAGCCCCAGCATTTT	-	TRBV28	many	TRBJ1-5
CASSYRTGFAYEQYF	TGTGCCAGCAGTTACCGGACAGGCTTCGCCTACGAGCAGTACTTC	TRBD1	TRBV6-5	few	TRBJ2-7
CATSNLTRQGGQFF	TGTGCCACCAGCAACTTAACCCGACAGGGCGGGCAGTTCTTC	TRBD1	TRBV15	many	TRBJ2-1
CASSYRGRGTEAFF	TGTGCCAGCAGTTACAGGGGGCGCGGGACTGAAGCTTTCTTT	TRBD1	TRBV6-1	many	TRBJ1-1
CASSLEQALREQYF	TGCGCCAGCAGCTTGGAACAGGCCCTCCGGGAGCAGTACTTC	-	TRBV5-1	few	TRBJ2-7
CASSFSVVEDEQFF	TGCGCCAGCAGCTTTTCGGTGGTGGAGGATGAGCAGTTCTTC	-	TRBV5-1	many	TRBJ2-1
CASSYRTGGYTF	TGTGCCAGCAGTTACAGGACGGGAGGCTACACCTTC	-	TRBV6-6	-	TRBJ1-2
CASSLRARGSDEQFF	TGCGCCAGCAGCCTGCGGGCCAGAGGGAGTGATGAGCAGTTCTTC	-	TRBV4-1	few	TRBJ2-1
CSVERDTPSPDEQFF	TGCAGCGTTGAGAGAGACACCCCCTCTCCCGATGAGCAGTTCTTC	-	TRBV29-1	few	TRBJ2-1
CASILNSGLAGPNKQFF	TGTGCCAGCATCTTGAACTCGGGACTAGCGGGACCCAATAAGCAGTTCTTC	TRBD2	TRBV2	once	TRBJ2-1
CATSARTYNEQFF	TGTGCCACCTCCGCTCGAACTTACAATGAGCAGTTCTTC	-	TRBV15	-	TRBJ2-1
CASSLLLSGQASGANVLTF	TGTGCCAGCAGTTTATTATTATCGGGACAGGCATCTGGGGCCAACGTCCTGACTTTC	TRBD1	TRBV27	-	TRBJ2-6
CSARDRGRGGETQYF	TGCAGTGCTAGAGATCGGGGGCGGGGAGGGGAGACCCAGTACTTC	-	TRBV20-1	-	TRBJ2-5